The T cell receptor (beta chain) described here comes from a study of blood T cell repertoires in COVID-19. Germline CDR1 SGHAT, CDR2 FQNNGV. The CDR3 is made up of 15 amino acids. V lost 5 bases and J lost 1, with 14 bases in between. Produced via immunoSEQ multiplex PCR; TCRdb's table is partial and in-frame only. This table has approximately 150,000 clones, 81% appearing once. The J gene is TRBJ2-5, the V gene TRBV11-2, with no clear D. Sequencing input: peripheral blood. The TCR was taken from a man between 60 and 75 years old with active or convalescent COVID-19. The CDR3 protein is CASSPRITAQETQYF. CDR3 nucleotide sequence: TGTGCCAGCAGCCCCCGTATAACAGCCCAAGAGACCCAGTACTTC.